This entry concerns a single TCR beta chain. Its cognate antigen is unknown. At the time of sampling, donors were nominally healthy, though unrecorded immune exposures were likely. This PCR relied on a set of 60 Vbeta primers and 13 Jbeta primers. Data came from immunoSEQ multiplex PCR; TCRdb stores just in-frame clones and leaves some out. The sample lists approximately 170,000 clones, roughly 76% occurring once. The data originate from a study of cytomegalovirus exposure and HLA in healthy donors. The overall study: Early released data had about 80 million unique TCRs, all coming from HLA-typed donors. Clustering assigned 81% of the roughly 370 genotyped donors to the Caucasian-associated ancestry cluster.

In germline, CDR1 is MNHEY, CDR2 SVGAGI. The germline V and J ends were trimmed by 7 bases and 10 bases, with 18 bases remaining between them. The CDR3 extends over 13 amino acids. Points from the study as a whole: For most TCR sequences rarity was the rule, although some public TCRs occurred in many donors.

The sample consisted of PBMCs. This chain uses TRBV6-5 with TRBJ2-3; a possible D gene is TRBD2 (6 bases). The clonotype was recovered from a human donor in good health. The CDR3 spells CASTRDSRSAQYF. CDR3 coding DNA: TGTGCCAGCACCAGGGACTCCCGGTCGGCGCAGTATTTT.